Sequencing of this T cell receptor (beta chain) was carried out in a study of vaccination and CD4 T cells after COVID-19. In the study overall: The authors used overlapping spike peptides from SARS-CoV-2, HCoV-NL63, HCoV-OC43 and HCoV-229E to stimulate cells. General study results and limits: Relatively few convalescent patients and no early post-infection timepoints were analyzed.

Treatment defined: roughly ten-day PBMC culture with coronavirus spike peptide pools or control peptides (ViraFEST assay). ViraFEST used peptide pools to expand antigen-specific T cells and subsequently sequenced their TCRs. In regard to this clonotype: Its antigen is as yet unknown.

The Oncomine TCR Beta short-read assay sequenced DNA from cultured CD4+ T cells. Genomic DNA was drawn out of CD4+ T cells grown in culture. TCRdb used MiXCR to reprocess the PCR reads, holding one entry per CDR3 protein. The sample holds 4,400 or so distinct CDR3 sequences, roughly a fifth seen once. The material sequenced was CD4+ T cells from blood, cultured in vitro. The source of this sequence is a human donor who had recovered from COVID-19.

CDR3 amino acids: CSARRDREGLHGELFF. The CDR3 bases are TGCAGTGCTCGCCGGGACAGGGAGGGTCTACACGGGGAGCTGTTTTTT. This chain links TRBV20-1 with TRBJ2-2; 9 positions match TRBD1. CDR1 is DFQATT, CDR2 SNEGSKA, per germline (reference sequence). CDR3 length: 16 residues. Losses at the gene ends were 5 bases for V and 7 bases for J; bases not matched to a gene: 14.